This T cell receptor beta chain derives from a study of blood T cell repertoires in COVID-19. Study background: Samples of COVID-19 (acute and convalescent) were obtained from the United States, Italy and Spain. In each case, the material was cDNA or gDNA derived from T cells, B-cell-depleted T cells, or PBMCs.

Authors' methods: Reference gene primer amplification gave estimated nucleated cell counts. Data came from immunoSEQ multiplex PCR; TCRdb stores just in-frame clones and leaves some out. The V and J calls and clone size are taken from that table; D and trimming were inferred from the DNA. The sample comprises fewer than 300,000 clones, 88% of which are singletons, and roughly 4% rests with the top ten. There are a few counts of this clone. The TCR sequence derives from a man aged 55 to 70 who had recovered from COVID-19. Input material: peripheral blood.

The CDR3 bases are TGTGCCAGCTCACCGCAAAGACTAGCGGGTGCGTACAATGAGCAGTTCTTC. Encoded protein: CASSPQRLAGAYNEQFF. The chain uses TRBV18 and TRBJ2-1; 10 nucleotides align to TRBD2. CDR3 length equals 17 residues. The germline V gene encodes CDR1 KGHSH and CDR2 LQKENI. With 3 bases clipped from V and 4 bases from J, the junction kept 9 bases outside the gene matches. Variable domain in full (rest from reference TRBV18 and TRBJ2-1): NAGVMQNPRHLVRRRGQEARLRCSPMKGHSHVYWYRQLPEEGLKFMVYLQKENIIDESGMPKERFSAEFPKEGPSILRIQQVVRGDSAAYFCASSPQRLAGAYNEQFFGPGTRLTVL.